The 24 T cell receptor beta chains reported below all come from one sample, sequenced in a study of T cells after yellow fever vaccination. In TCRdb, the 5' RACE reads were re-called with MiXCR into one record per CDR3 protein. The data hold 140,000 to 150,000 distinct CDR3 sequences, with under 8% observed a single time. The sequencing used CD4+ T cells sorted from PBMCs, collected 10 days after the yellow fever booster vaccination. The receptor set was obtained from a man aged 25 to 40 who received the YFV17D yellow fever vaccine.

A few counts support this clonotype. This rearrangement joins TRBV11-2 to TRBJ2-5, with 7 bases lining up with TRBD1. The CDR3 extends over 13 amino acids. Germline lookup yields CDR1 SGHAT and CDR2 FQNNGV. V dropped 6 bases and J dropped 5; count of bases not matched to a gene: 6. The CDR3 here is CASRQGEAETQYF. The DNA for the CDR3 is TGTGCCAGCAGGCAGGGGGAAGCGGAGACCCAGTACTTC.

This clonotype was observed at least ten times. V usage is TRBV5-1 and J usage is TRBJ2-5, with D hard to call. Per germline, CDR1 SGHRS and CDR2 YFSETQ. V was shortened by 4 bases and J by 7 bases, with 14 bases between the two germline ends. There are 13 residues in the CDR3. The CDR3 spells CASSPGAGGTQYF. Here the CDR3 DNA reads TGCGCCAGCAGCCCAGGAGCCGGCGGGACCCAGTACTTC.

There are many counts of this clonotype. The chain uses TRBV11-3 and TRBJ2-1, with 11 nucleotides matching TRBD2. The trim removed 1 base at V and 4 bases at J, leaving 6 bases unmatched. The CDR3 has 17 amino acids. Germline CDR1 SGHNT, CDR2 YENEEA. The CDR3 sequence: CASSLGLLAGDYNEQFF. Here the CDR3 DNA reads TGTGCCAGCAGCTTAGGCTTACTAGCGGGAGATTACAATGAGCAGTTCTTC. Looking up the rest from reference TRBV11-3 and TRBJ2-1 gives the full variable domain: EAGVVQSPRYKIIEKKQPVAFWCNPISGHNTLYWYLQNLGQGPELLIRYENEEAVDDSQLPKDRFSAERLKGVDSTLKIQPAELGDSAVYLCASSLGLLAGDYNEQFFGPGTRLTVL.

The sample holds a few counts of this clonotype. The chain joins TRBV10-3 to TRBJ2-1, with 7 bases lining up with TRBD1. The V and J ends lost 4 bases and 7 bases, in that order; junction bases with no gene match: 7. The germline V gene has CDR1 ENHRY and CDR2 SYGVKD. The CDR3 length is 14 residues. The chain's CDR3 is CAISAQGVGNEQFF. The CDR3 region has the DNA TGTGCCATCAGTGCCCAGGGGGTGGGAAATGAGCAGTTCTTC.

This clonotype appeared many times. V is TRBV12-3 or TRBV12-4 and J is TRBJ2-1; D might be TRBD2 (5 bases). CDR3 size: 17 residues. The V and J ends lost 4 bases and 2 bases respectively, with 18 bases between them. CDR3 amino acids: CASSYGPGEVAYNEQFF. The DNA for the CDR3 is TGTGCCAGCAGTTACGGACCCGGGGAAGTGGCCTACAATGAGCAGTTCTTC.

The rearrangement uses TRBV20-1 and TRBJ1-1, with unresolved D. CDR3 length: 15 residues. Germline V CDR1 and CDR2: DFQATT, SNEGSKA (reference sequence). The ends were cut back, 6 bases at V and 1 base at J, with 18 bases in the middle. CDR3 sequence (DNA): TGCAGTGCCACAAAGATACGTGCCCCGAACACTGAAGCTTTCTTT. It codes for CSATKIRAPNTEAFF.

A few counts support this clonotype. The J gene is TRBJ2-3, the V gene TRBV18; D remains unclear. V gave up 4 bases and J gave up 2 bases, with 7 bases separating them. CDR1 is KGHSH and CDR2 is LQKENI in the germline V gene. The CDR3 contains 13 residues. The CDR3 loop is CASSLSNTDTQYF. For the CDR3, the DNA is TGTGCCAGCTCACTGTCAAACACAGATACGCAGTATTTT. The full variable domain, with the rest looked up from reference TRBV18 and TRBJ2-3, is NAGVMQNPRHLVRRRGQEARLRCSPMKGHSHVYWYRQLPEEGLKFMVYLQKENIIDESGMPKERFSAEFPKEGPSILRIQQVVRGDSAAYFCASSLSNTDTQYFGPGTRLTVL.

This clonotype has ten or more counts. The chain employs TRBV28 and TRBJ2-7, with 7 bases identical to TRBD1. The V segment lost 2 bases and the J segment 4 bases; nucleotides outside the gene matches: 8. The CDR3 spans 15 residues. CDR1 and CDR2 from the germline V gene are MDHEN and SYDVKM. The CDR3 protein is CASSLRTGGLYEQYF. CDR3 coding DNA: TGTGCCAGCAGTTTAAGGACAGGAGGCCTATACGAGCAGTACTTC.

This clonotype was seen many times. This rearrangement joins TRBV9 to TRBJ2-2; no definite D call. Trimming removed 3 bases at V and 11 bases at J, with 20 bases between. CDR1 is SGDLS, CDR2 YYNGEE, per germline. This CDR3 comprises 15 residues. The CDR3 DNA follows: TGTGCCAGCAGCGCCCGAAGGTCGTCCTCACCCGAGCTGTTTTTT. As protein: CASSARRSSSPELFF.

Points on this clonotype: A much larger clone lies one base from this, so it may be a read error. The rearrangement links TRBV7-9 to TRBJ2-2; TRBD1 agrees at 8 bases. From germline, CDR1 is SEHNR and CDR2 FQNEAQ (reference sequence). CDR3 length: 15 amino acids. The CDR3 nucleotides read TGTACCAGTATAACGGACAGGGAGGTTGCCGGGGAGCTGTTTTTT. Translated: CTSITDREVAGELFF.

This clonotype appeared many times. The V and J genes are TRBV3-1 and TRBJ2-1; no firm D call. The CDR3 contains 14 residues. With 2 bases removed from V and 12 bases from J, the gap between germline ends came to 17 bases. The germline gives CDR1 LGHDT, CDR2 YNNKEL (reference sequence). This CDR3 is CASSQPFSRVAQFF. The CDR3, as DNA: TGTGCCAGCAGCCAACCCTTTTCTAGAGTCGCGCAGTTCTTC.

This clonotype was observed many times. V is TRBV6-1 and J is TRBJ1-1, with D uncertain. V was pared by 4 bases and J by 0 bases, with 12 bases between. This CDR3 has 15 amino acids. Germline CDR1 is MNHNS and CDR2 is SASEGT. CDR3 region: CASSVLREVNTEAFF. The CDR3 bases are TGTGCCAGCAGTGTCCTCCGGGAGGTGAACACTGAAGCTTTCTTT.

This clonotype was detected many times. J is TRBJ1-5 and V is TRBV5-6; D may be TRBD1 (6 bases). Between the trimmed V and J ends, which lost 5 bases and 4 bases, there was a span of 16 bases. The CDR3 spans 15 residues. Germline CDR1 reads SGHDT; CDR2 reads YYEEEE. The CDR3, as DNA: TGTGCCAGCAGTTACAGGGCCCTTCGTAATCAGCCCCAGCATTTT. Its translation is CASSYRALRNQPQHF.

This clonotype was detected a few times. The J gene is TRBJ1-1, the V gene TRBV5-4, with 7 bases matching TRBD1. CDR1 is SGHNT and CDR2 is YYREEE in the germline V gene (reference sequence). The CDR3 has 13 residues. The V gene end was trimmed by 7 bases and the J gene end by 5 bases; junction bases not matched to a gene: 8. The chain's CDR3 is CASLVQGLTEAFF. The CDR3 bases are TGTGCCAGCCTGGTACAGGGGTTGACTGAAGCTTTCTTT.

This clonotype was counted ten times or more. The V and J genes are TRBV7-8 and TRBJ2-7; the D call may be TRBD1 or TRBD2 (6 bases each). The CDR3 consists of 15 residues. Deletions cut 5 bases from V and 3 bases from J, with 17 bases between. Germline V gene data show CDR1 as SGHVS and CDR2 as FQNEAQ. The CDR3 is CASSATGGLRYEQYF. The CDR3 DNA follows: TGTGCCAGCAGCGCGACAGGAGGGCTACGCTACGAGCAGTACTTC.

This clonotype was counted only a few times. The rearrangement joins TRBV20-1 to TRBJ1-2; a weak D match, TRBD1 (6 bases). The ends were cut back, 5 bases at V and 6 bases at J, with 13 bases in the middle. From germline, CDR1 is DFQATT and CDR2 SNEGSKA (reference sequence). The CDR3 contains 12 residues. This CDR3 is CSAARGRDGYTF. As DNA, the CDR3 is TGCAGTGCTGCGCGGGGGCGGGATGGCTACACCTTC.

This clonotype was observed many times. CDR3 DNA: TGTGCCAGCAGCTTGGTTCTTAGCGAGCAGTACTTC. It yields the protein CASSLVLSEQYF. The chain recombines TRBV7-2 with TRBJ2-7; no reliable D call. Trimming removed 3 bases from V and 6 bases from J, with 9 bases in between. The CDR3 is made up of 12 amino acids. CDR1 is SGHTA, CDR2 FQGNSA, per germline.

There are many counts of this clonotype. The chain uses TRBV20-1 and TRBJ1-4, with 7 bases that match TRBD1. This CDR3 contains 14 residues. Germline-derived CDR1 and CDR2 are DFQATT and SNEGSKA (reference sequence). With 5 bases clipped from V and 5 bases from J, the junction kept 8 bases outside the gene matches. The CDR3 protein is CSAFRDSRNEKLFF. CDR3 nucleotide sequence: TGCAGTGCTTTCCGGGACAGCAGGAATGAAAAACTGTTTTTT.

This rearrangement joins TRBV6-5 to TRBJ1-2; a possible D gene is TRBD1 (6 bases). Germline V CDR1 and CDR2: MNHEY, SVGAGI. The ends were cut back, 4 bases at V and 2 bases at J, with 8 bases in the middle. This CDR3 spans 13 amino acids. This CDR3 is CASSWGLNYGYTF. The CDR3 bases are TGTGCCAGCAGTTGGGGGCTGAACTATGGCTACACCTTC.

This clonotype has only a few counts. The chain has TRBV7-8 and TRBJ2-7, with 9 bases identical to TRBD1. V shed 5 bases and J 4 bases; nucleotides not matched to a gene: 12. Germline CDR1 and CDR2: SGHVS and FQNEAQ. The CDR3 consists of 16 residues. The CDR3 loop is CASSTAVRTGAYEQYF. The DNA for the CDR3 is TGTGCCAGCAGCACCGCAGTCCGGACAGGGGCTTACGAGCAGTACTTC. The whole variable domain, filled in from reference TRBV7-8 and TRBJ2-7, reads GAGVSQSPRYKVAKRGQDVALRCDPISGHVSLFWYQQALGQGPEFLTYFQNEAQLDKSGLPSDRFFAERPEGSVSTLKIQRTQQEDSAVYLCASSTAVRTGAYEQYFGPGTRLTVT.

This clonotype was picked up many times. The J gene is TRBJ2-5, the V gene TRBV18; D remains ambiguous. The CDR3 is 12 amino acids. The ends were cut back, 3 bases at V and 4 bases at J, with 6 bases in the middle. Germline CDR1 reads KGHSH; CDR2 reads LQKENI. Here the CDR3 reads CASSPGRETQYF. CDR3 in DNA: TGTGCCAGCTCACCGGGTAGAGAGACCCAGTACTTC.

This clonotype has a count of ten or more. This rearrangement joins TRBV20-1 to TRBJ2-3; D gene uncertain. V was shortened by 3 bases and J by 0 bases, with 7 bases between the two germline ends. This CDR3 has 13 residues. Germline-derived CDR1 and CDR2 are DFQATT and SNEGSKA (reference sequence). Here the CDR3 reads CSARLGSTDTQYF. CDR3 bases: TGCAGTGCTAGGTTGGGGAGCACAGATACGCAGTATTTT.

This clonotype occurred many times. The DNA of the CDR3 is TGCAGCGGAAGAGGGGGTGGTGGAAACACCATATATTTT. Translating it yields CSGRGGGGNTIYF. The chain combines TRBV29-1 with TRBJ1-3, with TRBD1 as a possible D gene (6 bases). Per the germline V gene, CDR1 is SQVTM and CDR2 is ANQGSEA. The CDR3 totals 13 residues. Trimming removed 7 bases from V and 3 bases from J, with 13 bases in between.

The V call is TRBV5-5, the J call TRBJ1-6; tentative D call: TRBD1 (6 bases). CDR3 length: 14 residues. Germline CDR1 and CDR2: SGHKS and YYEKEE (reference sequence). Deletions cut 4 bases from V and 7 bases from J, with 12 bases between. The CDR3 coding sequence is TGTGCCAGCAGCCAGAGCAGGGGAAATTCACCCCTCCACTTT. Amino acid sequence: CASSQSRGNSPLHF.